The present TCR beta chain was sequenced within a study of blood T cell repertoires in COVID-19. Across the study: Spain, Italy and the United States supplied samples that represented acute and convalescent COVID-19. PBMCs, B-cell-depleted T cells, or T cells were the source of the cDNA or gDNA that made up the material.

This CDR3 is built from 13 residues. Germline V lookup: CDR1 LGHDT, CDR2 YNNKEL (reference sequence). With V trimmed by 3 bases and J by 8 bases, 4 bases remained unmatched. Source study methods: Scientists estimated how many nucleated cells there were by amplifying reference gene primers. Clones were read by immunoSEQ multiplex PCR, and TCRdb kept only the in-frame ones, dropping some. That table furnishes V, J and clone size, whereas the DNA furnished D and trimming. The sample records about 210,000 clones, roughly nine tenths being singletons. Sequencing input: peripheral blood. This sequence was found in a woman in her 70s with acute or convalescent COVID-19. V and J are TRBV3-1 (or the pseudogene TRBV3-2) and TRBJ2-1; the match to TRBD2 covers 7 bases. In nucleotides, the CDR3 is TGTGCCAGCAGCCACCGACTAGCCCATGAGCAGTTCTTC. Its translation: CASSHRLAHEQFF.